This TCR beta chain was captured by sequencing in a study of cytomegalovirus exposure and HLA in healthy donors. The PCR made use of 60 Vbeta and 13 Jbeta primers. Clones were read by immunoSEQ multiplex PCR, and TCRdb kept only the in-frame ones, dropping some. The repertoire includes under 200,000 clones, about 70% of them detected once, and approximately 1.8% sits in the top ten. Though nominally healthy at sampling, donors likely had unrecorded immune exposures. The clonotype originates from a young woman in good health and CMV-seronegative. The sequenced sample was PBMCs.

CDR3 DNA: TGTGCCAGCAGCTTTCATTTTATGGGGCGAGGTGGAAACACCATATATTTT. Translating gives CASSFHFMGRGGNTIYF. This rearrangement joins TRBV7-2 to TRBJ1-3, with D possibly matching TRBD1 (5 bases). V dropped 3 bases and J dropped 3 bases, with 18 bases sitting between them. Germline loops: CDR1 SGHTA, CDR2 FQGNSA. The CDR3 loop spans 17 amino acids.